The TCR beta chain under discussion was sequenced for a study of CXCR3-negative and CXCR3-positive naive CD8 T cells. Overall study results and limits: Naive subsets displayed similar surface CD5, and TCR strength was inferred from TRB CDR3 properties. Higher TRB CDR3 hydrophobicity marked CXCR3-positive naive cells relative to CXCR3-negative naive cells. Whereas both naive subsets had comparably high diversity, memory CD8+ cells had much lower diversity.

Researchers reported sorting every CD8+ T cell subset in triplicate, 250,000 to 350,000 cells per sort. Worth noting for this clonotype: Its antigen is as yet unknown.

The CDR3 sequence is 12 residues long. The V gene's germline CDR1 is SGHRS and CDR2 YFSETQ. With UMI labels, 5' RACE was used to prepare the TRB cDNA libraries. Following a re-call of the 5' RACE reads, TCRdb has one entry per CDR3 protein and lacks DNA. Across some 130,000 distinct CDR3 sequences, the top ten clones capture roughly 0.41% of the sample. The chain recombines TRBV5-1 with TRBJ2-1; the D call from TCRdb, TRBD2, cannot be confirmed without DNA. Sequencing was done on a sample of naive CXCR3+ CD8+ T cells from blood. Subset specified: CD45RO-CCR7+CD27+CD95- naive CD8+ T cells expressing CXCR3 (TNR3+). The clonotype was recovered from a human donor in good health. Some clones in this sample may be carry-over from other donors' samples. CDR3 sequence reads: CASSWVGDWQFF.